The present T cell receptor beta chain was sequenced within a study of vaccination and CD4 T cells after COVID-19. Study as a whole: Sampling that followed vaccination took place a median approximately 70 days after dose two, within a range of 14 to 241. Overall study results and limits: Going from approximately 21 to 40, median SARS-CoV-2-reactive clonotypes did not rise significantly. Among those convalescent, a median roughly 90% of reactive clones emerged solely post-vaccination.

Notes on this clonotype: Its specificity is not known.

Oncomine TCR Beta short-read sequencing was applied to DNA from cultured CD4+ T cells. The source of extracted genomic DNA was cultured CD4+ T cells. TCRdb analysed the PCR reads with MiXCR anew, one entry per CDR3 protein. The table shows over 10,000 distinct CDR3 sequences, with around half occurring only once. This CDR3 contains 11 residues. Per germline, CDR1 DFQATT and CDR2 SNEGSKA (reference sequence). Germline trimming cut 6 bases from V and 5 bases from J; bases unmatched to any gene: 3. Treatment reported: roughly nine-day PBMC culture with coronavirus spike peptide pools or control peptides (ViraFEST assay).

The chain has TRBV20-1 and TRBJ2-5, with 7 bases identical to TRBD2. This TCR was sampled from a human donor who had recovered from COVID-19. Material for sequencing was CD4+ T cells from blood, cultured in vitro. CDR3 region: CSALSGETQYF. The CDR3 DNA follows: TGCAGTGCCCTTAGCGGGGAGACCCAGTACTTC.